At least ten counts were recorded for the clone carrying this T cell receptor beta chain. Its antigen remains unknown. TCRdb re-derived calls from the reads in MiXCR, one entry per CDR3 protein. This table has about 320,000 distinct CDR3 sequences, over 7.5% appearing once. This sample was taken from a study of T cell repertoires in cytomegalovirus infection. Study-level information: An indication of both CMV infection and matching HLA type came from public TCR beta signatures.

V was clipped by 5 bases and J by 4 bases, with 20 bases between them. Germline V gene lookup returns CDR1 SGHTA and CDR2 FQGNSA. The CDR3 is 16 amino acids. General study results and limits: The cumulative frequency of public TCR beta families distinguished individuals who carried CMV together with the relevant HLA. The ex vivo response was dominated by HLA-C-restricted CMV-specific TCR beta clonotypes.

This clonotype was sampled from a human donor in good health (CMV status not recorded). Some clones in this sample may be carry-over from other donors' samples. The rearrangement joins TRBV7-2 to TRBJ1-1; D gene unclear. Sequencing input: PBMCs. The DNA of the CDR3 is TGTGCCAGCAGCCGAGGGCCCCCTCAAGTGAGCACTGAAGCTTTCTTT. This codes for CASSRGPPQVSTEAFF.